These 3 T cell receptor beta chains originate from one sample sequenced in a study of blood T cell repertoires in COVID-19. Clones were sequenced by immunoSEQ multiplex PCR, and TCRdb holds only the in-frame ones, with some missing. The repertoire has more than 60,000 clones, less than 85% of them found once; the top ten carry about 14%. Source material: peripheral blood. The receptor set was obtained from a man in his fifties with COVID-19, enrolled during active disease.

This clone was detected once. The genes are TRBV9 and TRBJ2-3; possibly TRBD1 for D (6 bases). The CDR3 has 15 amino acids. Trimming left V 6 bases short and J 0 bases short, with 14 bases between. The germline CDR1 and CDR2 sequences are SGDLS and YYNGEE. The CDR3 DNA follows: TGTGCCAGCACCAAACAGGGATCTAGCACAGATACGCAGTATTTT. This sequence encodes CASTKQGSSTDTQYF. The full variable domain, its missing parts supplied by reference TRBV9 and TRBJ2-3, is DSGVTQTPKHLITATGQRVTLRCSPRSGDLSVYWYQQSLDQGLQFLIQYYNGEERAKGNILERFSAQQFPDLHSELNLSSLELGDSALYFCASTKQGSSTDTQYFGPGTRLTVL.

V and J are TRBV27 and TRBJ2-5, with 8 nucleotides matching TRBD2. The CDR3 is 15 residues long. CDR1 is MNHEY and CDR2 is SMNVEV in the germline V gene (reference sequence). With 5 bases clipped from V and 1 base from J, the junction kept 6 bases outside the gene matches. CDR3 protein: CASSGLAGIQETQYF. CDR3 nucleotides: TGTGCCAGCAGTGGGTTAGCGGGGATCCAAGAGACCCAGTACTTC.

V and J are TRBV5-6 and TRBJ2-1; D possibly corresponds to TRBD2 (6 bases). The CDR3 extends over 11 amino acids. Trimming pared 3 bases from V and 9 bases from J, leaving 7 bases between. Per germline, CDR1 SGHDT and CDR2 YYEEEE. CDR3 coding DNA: TGTGCCAGCAGCTGGGACTCTGAGCAGTTCTTC. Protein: CASSWDSEQFF.